This entry concerns a single T cell receptor (beta chain). This sample is drawn from a study of blood T cell repertoires in COVID-19. Study in general: In each case, the material was cDNA or gDNA derived from T cells, B-cell-depleted T cells, or PBMCs.

CDR3 length: 16 residues. The germline V and J ends were trimmed by 6 bases and 0 bases, with 15 bases remaining between them. Germline V gene lookup returns CDR1 LNHDA and CDR2 SQIVND (reference sequence). Sequencing used immunoSEQ multiplex PCR; TCRdb keeps in-frame clones, though not all of them. Of roughly 300,000 clones in the sample, about 86% were seen once. The sample taken for sequencing was PBMCs or T cells enriched from blood (not recorded which). The TCR comes from a woman in her 40s with acute COVID-19. The rearrangement uses TRBV19 and TRBJ1-3, with D maybe TRBD1 (6 bases). For the CDR3, the DNA is TGTGCCAGTAGGCTACAGGGTAGGAGCTCTGGAAACACCATATATTTT. Translation gives CASRLQGRSSGNTIYF.